A single sample gave rise to the 18 T cell receptor beta chains below, sequenced in a study of T cells in women clearing cervical HPV infection. The method was immunoSEQ multiplex PCR; TCRdb's version includes in-frame clones alone and lacks a portion of them. Across about 20,000 clones, the top ten clones capture roughly 3.3% of the sample. Input material: blood buffy coat. The receptors shown here come from a woman between 18 and 69 years old with a cervical HPV16 infection that either progressed to CIN3+ or cleared (not recorded which).

Of note for this clone: Read data end 3 residues before the CDR3 end; the end is taken from the germline J gene. The chain carries TRBV7-8 and TRBJ2-5; 9 bases line up with TRBD2. Germline V gene data show CDR1 as SGHVS and CDR2 as FQNEAQ. J was trimmed by 5 bases and V by 3 bases; bases with no gene match: 4. The CDR3 spans 14 residues. Partial CDR3 DNA: TGTGCCAGCAGCTTTGGGACTAGCCGGGAGACC. Protein product: CASSFGTSRET. The full CDR3 protein is CASSFGTSRETQYF.

Comment on this clone: One end of the junction is discordant with germline, which a read error may explain. The read ends 3 residues shy of where the CDR3 ends; the end is completed using the germline J gene. The chain combines TRBV18 with TRBJ1-1, with D possibly matching TRBD1 (6 bases). Looked up from germline, CDR1 is KGHSH and CDR2 is LQKENI. The CDR3 spans 17 residues. The CDR3 here is CASSRGASGFLNTKAFF. The sequenced part of the CDR3 DNA is TGTGCCAGCTCCCGGGGGGCTTCAGGATTCTTGAACACTAAA.

As for this clone: The read falls 3 residues short of the CDR3 end, and the missing part is taken from the germline J gene. The chain is built from TRBV13 and TRBJ2-7; TRBD2 matches 10 bases. The CDR3 is 14 residues long. Germline lookup yields CDR1 PRHDT and CDR2 FYEKMQ (reference sequence). Losses at the gene ends were 9 bases for V and 2 bases for J; bases not matched to a gene: 7. The part of the CDR3 DNA that was read is TGTGCCAGTCCGGAGCGGGAGGGTACCTACGAG. It specifies CASPEREGTYE. The whole CDR3 sequence is CASPEREGTYEQYF.

CDR3 sequence reads: CASNFLAGGDPEQFF. The DNA read from the CDR3 is TGTGCCAGTAATTTCCTAGCGGGAGGAGACCCTGAG. The rearrangement uses TRBV19 and TRBJ2-1, with 11 bases identical to TRBD2. The CDR3 end lies 3 residues beyond the end of the read and is filled in from the germline J gene. CDR3 size: 15 residues. The trim removed 7 bases at V and 9 bases at J, leaving 11 bases unmatched. CDR1 is LNHDA and CDR2 is SQIVND in the germline V gene (reference sequence).

A note on this clone: The DNA ends 3 residues before the CDR3 does, and the rest of the CDR3 is filled in from the germline J gene. The chain is built from TRBV12-3 or TRBV12-4 and TRBJ1-1, with 7 bases aligning to TRBD1. Unmatched junction bases numbered 15, after V lost 6 bases and J lost 2 bases. This CDR3 comprises 17 residues. The chain's CDR3 is CASRSYIQQGVNTEAFF. The covered CDR3 bases are TGTGCCAGCAGAAGCTACATACAGCAGGGGGTTAACACTGAA.

Partial CDR3 DNA: TGTGCCAGCAGCGGACGCGGGACTAGCGGGAGCTACGAG. Protein sequence: CASSGRGTSGSYE. The whole CDR3 protein reads CASSGRGTSGSYEQYF. V and J are TRBV28 and TRBJ2-7, with TRBD2 identical over 14 bases. The missing CDR3 end, 3 residues past where the read stops, is filled in from the germline J gene. J was trimmed by 3 bases and V by 6 bases; bases with no gene match: 7. This CDR3 comprises 16 residues. Germline assignment: CDR1 MDHEN and CDR2 SYDVKM.

Frequency places this clone as medium-sized. The observed sequence ends 3 residues before the CDR3 terminus, with the missing tail filled in from the germline J gene. V gene TRBV29-1 combines with J gene TRBJ1-4; 8 nucleotides match TRBD1. CDR3 size: 15 residues. With V trimmed by 6 bases and J by 3 bases, 9 bases remained unmatched. Looked up from germline, CDR1 is SQVTM and CDR2 is ANQGSEA. The sequenced CDR3 bases are TGCAGCGTCGCCGGACTGACAGGGGCTAATGAAAAA. Translating gives CSVAGLTGANEK. The complete CDR3 protein is CSVAGLTGANEKLFF.

On this clone: The sequence runs out 3 residues before the end of the CDR3; the remainder is reconstructed from the germline J gene. The V and J genes are TRBV18 and TRBJ2-3, with D possibly TRBD2 on 5 matching bases. CDR1 is KGHSH, CDR2 LQKENI, per germline. Trimming stripped 6 bases from V and 1 base from J, with 14 bases between. This CDR3 has 15 residues. CDR3 DNA (partial): TGTGCCAGCTCCGAACTAGTTGAGGGCACAGATACG. It codes for CASSELVEGTDT. The complete CDR3 sequence is CASSELVEGTDTQYF.

A word on this clone: The junction differs from germline at one of its ends, possibly a read error. The read ends 3 residues shy of where the CDR3 ends; the end is completed using the germline J gene. This sequence joins TRBV4-2 and TRBJ2-3; 10 bases align to TRBD2. Germline CDR1 reads LGHNA; CDR2 reads YNFKEQ. The CDR3 runs to 17 residues. The part of the CDR3 DNA that was read is TGCGCCAGCAGCCAAGAACCCCTAGCGGGAGTCACAGATACG. Its protein product is CASSQEPLAGVTDT. The whole CDR3 region reads CASSQEPLAGVTDTQYF.

With respect to this clone: The CDR3 end is not reached by the read, which stops 3 residues before it; the germline J gene fills it in. This rearrangement joins TRBV19 to TRBJ1-4, with 8 bases lining up with TRBD1. CDR3 length: 15 residues. The J segment lost 0 bases and the V segment lost 5 bases, leaving 2 bases of the junction unmatched. From germline, CDR1 is LNHDA and CDR2 SQIVND (reference sequence). The CDR3 here is CASSGTGATNEKLFF. The DNA read from the CDR3 is TGTGCCAGTAGTGGGACAGGTGCAACTAATGAAAAA.

This chain's CDR3 is CSSADRGSNYGYTF. CDR3 DNA (partial): TGCAGTAGTGCCGACAGGGGCTCAAACTATGGC. The chain has TRBV20-1 and TRBJ1-2, with 8 positions matching TRBD1. The CDR3 extends 3 residues past the end of the read, so its final part is completed from the germline J gene. Trimming at V came to 8 bases and at J to 2 bases, leaving 10 bases not matched to a gene. The CDR3 sequence is 14 residues long. Germline V gives CDR1 DFQATT, CDR2 SNEGSKA (reference sequence).

Comment on this clone: The read ends 3 residues early relative to the CDR3; the germline J gene fills the gap. The chain carries TRBV5-8 and TRBJ1-2; 7 bases match TRBD1. The V gene's germline CDR1 is SGHTS and CDR2 YDEGEE. The trim removed 4 bases at V and 6 bases at J, leaving 6 bases unmatched. This CDR3 contains 13 residues. CDR3 sequence reads: CASSPTGLNGYTF. The CDR3 bases that were read are TGTGCCAGCAGCCCGACAGGGCTAAATGGC. Supplemented by reference TRBV5-8 and TRBJ1-2, the full variable domain reads EAGVTQSPTHLIKTRGQQATLRCSPISGHTSVYWYQQALGLGLQFLLWYDEGEERNRGNFPPRFSGRQFPNYSSELNVNALELEDSALYLCASSPTGLNGYTFGSGTRLTVV.

This clone is called medium-sized based on its frequency. The CDR3 region is CASSPRGEAGDNYGYTF. CDR3 DNA, as far as it was read: TGTGCCAGCTCACCAAGAGGAGAAGCAGGGGATAACTATGGC. The rearrangement joins TRBV18 to TRBJ1-2, with D possibly TRBD1 on 6 matching bases. With the read ending 3 residues before the CDR3 end, the germline J gene is used to fill in that end. The CDR3 is 17 residues long. Germline values: CDR1 KGHSH, CDR2 LQKENI. The germline V and J ends were trimmed by 2 bases and 1 base, with 17 bases remaining between them.

As to this clone: The read gets to within 3 residues of the CDR3 end, and the germline J gene fills in the rest. The genes are TRBV20-1 and TRBJ2-7; possibly TRBD2 for D (5 bases). V was pared by 1 base and J by 3 bases, with 16 bases between. This CDR3 has 15 amino acids. In germline, CDR1 is DFQATT, CDR2 SNEGSKA (reference sequence). The CDR3 sequence is CSARGPSGDYYEQYF. The covered CDR3 bases are TGCAGTGCTAGAGGGCCCAGCGGTGACTACTACGAG.

About this clone: The germline gene is not matched at one end of the junction; a read error may be the cause. Coverage ceases 3 residues before the CDR3 finishes, and the germline J gene fills in the end. J is TRBJ1-6 and V is TRBV6-9; D may be TRBD1 (5 bases). The CDR3 contains 15 residues. CDR1 and CDR2 (germline): MNHGY, SVAAGI. CDR3 DNA, as far as it was read: TGTGCCAGCAGCCCCAGGGTGTCCTGTAATTCACCC. It encodes CASSPRVSCNSP. The CDR3 in full is CASSPRVSCNSPLHF.

Points on this clone: The read is 3 residues too short to cover the CDR3 end, so that end is filled in from the germline J gene. The genes are TRBV5-1 and TRBJ1-2; the D is unclear. The CDR3 covers 14 residues. Germline V CDR1 and CDR2: SGHRS, YFSETQ. Deletions cut 0 bases from V and 2 bases from J, with 8 bases between. The sequenced CDR3 bases are TGCGCCAGCAGCTTGGAGGTGTTGAACTATGGC. It translates to CASSLEVLNYG. The full CDR3 protein is CASSLEVLNYGYTF.

On this clone itself: The read is 3 residues too short to cover the CDR3 end, so that end is filled in from the germline J gene. The rearrangement joins TRBV7-6 to TRBJ2-3; TRBD2 matches 14 bases. The CDR3 consists of 14 residues. Germline V CDR1 and CDR2: SGHVS, FNYEAQ. The CDR3 region is CASSQTSGRGTQYF. The sequenced CDR3 bases are TGTGCCAGCAGCCAGACTAGCGGGAGGGGCACG.

About this clone itself: The CDR3 is cut off 3 residues early in the read; its end comes from the germline J gene. This rearrangement joins TRBV20-1 to TRBJ2-7; D may be TRBD2 (6 bases). Germline CDR1 is DFQATT and CDR2 is SNEGSKA (reference sequence). This CDR3 has 15 amino acids. V lost 0 bases, J lost 3 bases, and 15 bases lay in between. The sequenced CDR3 bases are TGCAGTGCTAGAGATCTGCGGGGTTCAGGCTACGAG. Amino acid sequence: CSARDLRGSGYE. In full, the CDR3 reads CSARDLRGSGYEQYF.